The 7 T cell receptor beta chains below were found in one sample sequenced in a study of blood T cell repertoires in COVID-19. Only in-frame clones appear in the TCRdb table, and some are missing; sequencing was by immunoSEQ multiplex PCR. The repertoire has under 300,000 clones, around 90% of them found once; the top ten carry 2.5% to 3.5%. The sample was PBMCs or T cells enriched from blood (not recorded which). Receptors originate from a woman aged 40-49 years who had been exposed to COVID-19.

This rearrangement joins TRBV2 to TRBJ1-5; TRBD1 agrees at 11 bases. V was pared by 5 bases and J by 2 bases, with 2 bases of the junction left unmatched. The V gene's germline CDR1 is SNHLY and CDR2 FYNNEI. The CDR3 loop spans 15 amino acids. The CDR3 bases are TGTGCCAGCAGTTGGGACAGGGGGGGCAATCAGCCCCAGCATTTT. It encodes CASSWDRGGNQPQHF.

V is TRBV24-1 and J is TRBJ2-7, with D possibly TRBD2 on 6 matching bases. Germline V lookup: CDR1 KGHDR, CDR2 SFDVKD. This CDR3 region has 16 residues. The ends were cut back, 9 bases at V and 1 base at J, with 21 bases in the middle. The CDR3, as DNA: TGTGCCACCGCCGGGGGTGGGGATTCATCTTCCTACGAGCAGTACTTC. Translation gives CATAGGGDSSSYEQYF.

The V gene is TRBV28, the J gene TRBJ1-2, with 12 bases identical to TRBD1. The length of the CDR3 is 19 residues. Trimming took 6 bases from V and 6 from J; bases not matched to a gene: 20. CDR1 is MDHEN, CDR2 SYDVKM, per germline. The CDR3 reads CASSQRRGTGGPPNDGYTF. CDR3 DNA: TGTGCCAGCAGCCAACGCCGAGGGACAGGGGGCCCTCCTAATGATGGCTACACCTTC.

This clone was counted only a few times. The chain is built from TRBV5-4 and TRBJ1-2; 7 nucleotides line up with TRBD1. Germline loops: CDR1 SGHNT, CDR2 YYREEE (reference sequence). J gave up 4 bases and V 1 base, and 4 bases lay outside the gene matches. The CDR3 length is 14 residues. CDR3 sequence reads: CASSLMGQRYGYTF. In DNA form, the CDR3 reads TGTGCCAGCAGCTTGATGGGACAGCGCTATGGCTACACCTTC.

This clone was seen a single time. This rearrangement joins TRBV28 to TRBJ1-4; TRBD1 aligns across 8 bases. Trimming cost V 2 bases and J 17 bases; bases outside gene matches: 7. In germline, CDR1 is MDHEN, CDR2 SYDVKM. The CDR3 runs 12 residues. The CDR3 sequence: CASSLTGTGFFF. In DNA, the CDR3 is TGTGCCAGCAGTTTAACCGGGACAGGCTTTTTTTTT.

This rearrangement joins TRBV3-1 (or the pseudogene TRBV3-2) to TRBJ1-4; D unresolved. Germline CDR1 reads LGHDT; CDR2 reads YNNKEL (reference sequence). V lost 1 base and J 0 bases, leaving 6 bases between the germline ends. The CDR3 is made up of 15 amino acids. This chain's CDR3 is CASSQGGSTNEKLFF. The CDR3, as DNA: TGTGCCAGCAGCCAAGGAGGGTCAACTAATGAAAAACTGTTTTTT.

The chain links TRBV27 to TRBJ1-2, with 7 bases lining up with TRBD1. The CDR3 sequence is 14 residues long. The germline gives CDR1 MNHEY, CDR2 SMNVEV (reference sequence). V lost 2 bases to trimming and J lost 3 bases; unmatched junction nucleotides: 3. The CDR3 loop reads CASSLGGTDYGYTF. As DNA, the CDR3 is TGTGCCAGCAGTTTAGGGGGGACAGACTATGGCTACACCTTC.